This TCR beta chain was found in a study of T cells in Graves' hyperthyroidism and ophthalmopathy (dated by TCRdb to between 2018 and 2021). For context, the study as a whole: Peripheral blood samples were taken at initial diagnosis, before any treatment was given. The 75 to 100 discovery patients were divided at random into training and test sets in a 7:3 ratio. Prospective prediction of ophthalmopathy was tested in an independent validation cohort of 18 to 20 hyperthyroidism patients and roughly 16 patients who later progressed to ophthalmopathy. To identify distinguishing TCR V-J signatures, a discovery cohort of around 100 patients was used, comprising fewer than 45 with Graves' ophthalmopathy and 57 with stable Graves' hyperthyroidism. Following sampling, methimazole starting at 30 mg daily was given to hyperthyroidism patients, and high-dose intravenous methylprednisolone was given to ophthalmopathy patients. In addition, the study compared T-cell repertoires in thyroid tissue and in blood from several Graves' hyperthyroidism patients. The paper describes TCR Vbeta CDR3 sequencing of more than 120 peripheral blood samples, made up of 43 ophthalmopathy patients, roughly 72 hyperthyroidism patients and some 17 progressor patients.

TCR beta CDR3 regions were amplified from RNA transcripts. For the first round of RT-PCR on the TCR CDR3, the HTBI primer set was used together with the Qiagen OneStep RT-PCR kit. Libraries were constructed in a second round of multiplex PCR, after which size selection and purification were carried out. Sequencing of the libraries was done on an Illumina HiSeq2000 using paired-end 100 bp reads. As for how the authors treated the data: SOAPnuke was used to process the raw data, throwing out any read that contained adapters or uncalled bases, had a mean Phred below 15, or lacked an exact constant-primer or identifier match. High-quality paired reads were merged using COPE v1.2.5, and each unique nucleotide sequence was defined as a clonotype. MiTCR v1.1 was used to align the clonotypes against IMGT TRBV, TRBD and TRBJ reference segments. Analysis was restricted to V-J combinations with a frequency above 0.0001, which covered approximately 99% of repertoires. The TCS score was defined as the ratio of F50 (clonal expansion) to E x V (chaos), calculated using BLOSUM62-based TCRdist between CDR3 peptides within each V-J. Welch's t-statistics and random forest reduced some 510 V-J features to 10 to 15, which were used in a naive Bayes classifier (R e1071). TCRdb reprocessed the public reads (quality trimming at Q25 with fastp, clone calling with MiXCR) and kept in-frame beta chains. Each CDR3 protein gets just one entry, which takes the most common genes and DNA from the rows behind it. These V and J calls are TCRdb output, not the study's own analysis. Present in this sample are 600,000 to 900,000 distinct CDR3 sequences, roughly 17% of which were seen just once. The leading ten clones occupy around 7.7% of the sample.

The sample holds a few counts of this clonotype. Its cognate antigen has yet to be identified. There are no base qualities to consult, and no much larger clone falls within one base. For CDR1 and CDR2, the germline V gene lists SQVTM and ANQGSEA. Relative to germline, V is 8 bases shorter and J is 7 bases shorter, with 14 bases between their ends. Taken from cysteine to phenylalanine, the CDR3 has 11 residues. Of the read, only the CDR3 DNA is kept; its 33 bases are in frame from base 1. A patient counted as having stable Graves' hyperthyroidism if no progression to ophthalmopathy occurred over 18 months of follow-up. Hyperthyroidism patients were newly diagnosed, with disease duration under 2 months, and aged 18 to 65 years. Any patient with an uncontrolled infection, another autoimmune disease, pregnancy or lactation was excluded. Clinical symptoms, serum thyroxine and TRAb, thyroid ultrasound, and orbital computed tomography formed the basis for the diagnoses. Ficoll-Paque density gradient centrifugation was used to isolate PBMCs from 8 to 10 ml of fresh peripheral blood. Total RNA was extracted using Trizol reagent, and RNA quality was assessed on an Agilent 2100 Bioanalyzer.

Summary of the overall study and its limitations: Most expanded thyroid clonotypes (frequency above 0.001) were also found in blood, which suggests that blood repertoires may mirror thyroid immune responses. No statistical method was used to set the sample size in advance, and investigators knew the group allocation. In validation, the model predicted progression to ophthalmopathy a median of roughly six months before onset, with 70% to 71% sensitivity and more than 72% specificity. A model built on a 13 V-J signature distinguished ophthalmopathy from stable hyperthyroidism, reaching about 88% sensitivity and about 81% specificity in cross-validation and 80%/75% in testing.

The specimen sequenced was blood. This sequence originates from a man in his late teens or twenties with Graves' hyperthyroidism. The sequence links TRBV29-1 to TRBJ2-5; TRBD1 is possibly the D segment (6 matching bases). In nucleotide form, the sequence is TGCAGCACAGGGACACGCGGGACCCAGTACTTC. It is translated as CSTGTRGTQYF.